What follows are 10 T cell receptor beta chains derived from one specimen sequenced in a study of cytomegalovirus exposure and HLA in healthy donors. A multiplex PCR was run with 60 Vbeta primers and 13 Jbeta primers. Profiled with immunoSEQ multiplex PCR; TCRdb holds only in-frame clones, not every one. The table lists roughly 250,000 clones, just under 85% of them singletons. The sequencing sample was made of PBMCs. These receptors all come from a woman aged 40 to 50 in good health and CMV-seropositive.

The DNA of the CDR3 is TGTGCCAGCAGCCCGGGGCTAGCGAGCACAGATACGCAGTATTTT. Translating gives CASSPGLASTDTQYF. The J gene is TRBJ2-3, the V gene TRBV7-3, with D possibly matching TRBD2 (6 bases). Germline V gives CDR1 SGHTA, CDR2 FQGTGA. V lost 5 bases to trimming and J lost 0 bases, with 12 bases between them. The length of the CDR3 is 15 residues.

This clone was observed many times. The chain recombines TRBV15 with TRBJ1-5; tentative D call: TRBD1 (6 bases). Trimming pared 5 bases from V and 2 bases from J, leaving 10 bases between. CDR3 length: 14 amino acids. Germline V gene data show CDR1 as LNHNV and CDR2 as YYDKDF (reference sequence). The CDR3 DNA reads as TGTGCCACCAGCCCAGGGGATGGCAATCAGCCCCAGCATTTT. Its translation is CATSPGDGNQPQHF.

The rearrangement joins TRBV5-4 to TRBJ1-4, with 10 bases matching TRBD1. The CDR3 is 16 residues long. J gave up 8 bases and V 1 base, and 8 bases lay outside the gene matches. The germline V gene has CDR1 SGHNT and CDR2 YYREEE (reference sequence). The CDR3 DNA follows: TGTGCCAGCAGCTTGTGGGACAGGGGAAGGGGCGAAAAACTGTTTTTT. This gives the protein CASSLWDRGRGEKLFF.

The chain combines TRBV12-2 with TRBJ1-1; the table's D call of TRBD1 was not tested on the DNA. TRBV12-2 is described as a pseudogene. CDR3 length equals 17 residues. Written as DNA, the CDR3 is TGTGCAAGTCGCTTATACACCGGGACAGGGAATCACACTGAAGCTTTCTTT. Its protein is CASRLYTGTGNHTEAFF.

The CDR3 reads CASSYSRHPNTEAFF. The DNA for the CDR3 is TGTGCCAGCAGTTACTCGAGACATCCGAACACTGAAGCTTTCTTT. The chain combines TRBV6-5 with TRBJ1-1; D gene uncertain. Trimming left V 0 bases short and J 1 base short, with 9 bases between. The CDR3 consists of 15 residues. In germline, CDR1 is MNHEY, CDR2 SVGAGI.

This clone appeared a few times. The V gene is TRBV7-9, the J gene TRBJ2-1; D call uncertain. V lost 1 base, J lost 9 bases, and 4 bases lay in between. The CDR3 sequence is 11 residues long. Germline V CDR1 and CDR2: SEHNR, FQNEAQ (reference sequence). The CDR3 coding sequence is TGTGCCAGCAGCTTAGTCGGTGAGCAGTTCTTC. It encodes CASSLVGEQFF.

As for this clone: One end of the junction varies from germline; a read error may be responsible. CDR3 in DNA: TGTGCCAGCAGCTCGGGGACAACCGCAGGTGAACACTTC. Protein: CASSSGTTAGEHF. V is TRBV7-2 and J is TRBJ2-7, with D perhaps matching TRBD1 (6 bases). Germline V CDR1 and CDR2: SGHTA, FQGNSA. The length of the CDR3 is 13 residues.

This clone showed up just once. The chain couples TRBV19 to TRBJ2-5; maybe TRBD2 (5 bases). The germline CDR1 and CDR2 sequences are LNHDA and SQIVND (reference sequence). Trimming removed 8 bases from V and 1 base from J, with 8 bases in between. The CDR3 runs to 12 residues. CDR3 residues: CASGGFQETQYF. In DNA, the CDR3 is TGTGCCAGTGGAGGCTTCCAAGAGACCCAGTACTTC. The full variable domain, completed using reference TRBV19 and TRBJ2-5, is DGGITQSPKYLFRKEGQNVTLSCEQNLNHDAMYWYRQDPGQGLRLIYYSQIVNDFQKGDIAEGYSVSREKKESFPLTVTSAQKNPTAFYLCASGGFQETQYFGPGTRLLVL.

The rearrangement uses TRBV19 and TRBJ2-1, with 7 bases matching TRBD2. The germline V gene encodes CDR1 LNHDA and CDR2 SQIVND (reference sequence). The CDR3 loop spans 13 amino acids. V lost 6 bases and J lost 7; bases outside the gene matches: 6. CDR3 bases: TGTGCCAGTAGCCAGTATAGCGGGAATGAGCAGTTCTTC. Its translation: CASSQYSGNEQFF.

The chain has TRBV7-8 and TRBJ2-1, with 9 positions matching TRBD2. CDR1 and CDR2 from the germline V gene are SGHVS and FQNEAQ. CDR3 length equals 16 residues. V lost 4 bases and J lost 5; bases outside the gene matches: 9. The CDR3 DNA follows: TGTGCCAGCAGCTCGCCAACTAGCGGGTGGAACAATGAGCAGTTCTTC. Translated: CASSSPTSGWNNEQFF.